The 15 T cell receptor beta chains below were found in one sample sequenced in a study of T cell repertoires in cytomegalovirus infection. What these receptors recognize is not known. MiXCR was run by TCRdb on the reads, yielding one entry per CDR3 protein. The table has 700,000 to 850,000 distinct CDR3 sequences, about 33% seen once; the top ten hold around 12%. The specimen was cultured CD8+ T cells from PBMCs, collected from culture after CMV antigen stimulation. The receptors originated from a human donor in good health (CMV status not recorded). Some clones in this sample may be carry-over from other donors' samples.

In this sample, this clonotype turned up many times. This rearrangement joins TRBV7-2 to TRBJ2-5, with TRBD2 matching 7 bases. Trimming cost V 2 bases and J 0 bases; bases outside gene matches: 6. The CDR3 spans 16 residues. CDR1 SGHTA and CDR2 FQGNSA come from the germline V gene. The DNA for the CDR3 is TGTGCCAGCAGCTTAAAGTGGCGGGGGAACCAAGAGACCCAGTACTTC. It encodes CASSLKWRGNQETQYF. Combining the CDR3 with reference TRBV7-2 and TRBJ2-5 gives the whole variable domain GAGVSQSPSNKVTEKGKDVELRCDPISGHTALYWYRQSLGQGLEFLIYFQGNSAPDKSGLPSDRFSAERTGGSVSTLTIQRTQQEDSAVYLCASSLKWRGNQETQYFGPGTRLLVL.

This clonotype was seen ten or more times. The chain recombines TRBV7-2 with TRBJ2-7; 13 nucleotides line up with TRBD2. The CDR3 length is 17 residues. The ends lost 4 bases at V and 1 base at J; junction bases unmatched: 7. Germline CDR1 reads SGHTA; CDR2 reads FQGNSA. CDR3 nucleotides: TGTGCCAGCAGCTCGAACCGACTAGCGGGGGGTTCCTACGAGCAGTACTTC. This gives the protein CASSSNRLAGGSYEQYF.

This clonotype showed up just a few times. This chain joins TRBV6-1 and TRBJ2-5, with a possible D match to TRBD1 (6 bases). V was trimmed by 2 bases and J by 3 bases, leaving 10 bases between them. The CDR3 consists of 14 residues. Germline V gives CDR1 MNHNS, CDR2 SASEGT. The CDR3 bases are TGTGCCAGCAGTGAATTAGCAGGGGAAGAGACCCAGTACTTC. As protein: CASSELAGEETQYF.

This clonotype has a count of ten or more. This chain links TRBV7-2 with TRBJ1-2, with D tentatively TRBD1 (5 bases). The CDR3 has 13 residues. Trimming shortened V by 8 bases and J by 8 bases, and 18 bases separated the two germline ends. Germline CDR1 and CDR2: SGHTA and FQGNSA. CDR3 DNA sequence: TGTGCCAGCCAAATAAGGGGCCCGGGAGGCTACACCTTC. It encodes CASQIRGPGGYTF.

The genes are TRBV6-2 or TRBV6-3 and TRBJ1-5, with D hard to call. The CDR3 is made up of 14 amino acids. The V end lost 2 bases, the J end lost 4 bases, and 9 bases lay between the germline ends. Per germline, CDR1 MNHEY and CDR2 SVGEGT. The DNA for the CDR3 is TGTGCCAGCAGTTACGTTGGCAGTAATCAGCCCCAGCATTTT. Translating it yields CASSYVGSNQPQHF.

This clonotype showed up just a few times. The chain recombines TRBV4-1 with TRBJ1-4; D is ambiguous. Germline V gene sequence: CDR1 MGHRA, CDR2 YSYEKL. The CDR3 runs to 16 residues. V was pared by 11 bases and J by 7 bases, with 26 bases between. CDR3 protein: CASSSELPVGAEKLFF. CDR3 sequence (DNA): TGCGCCTCAAGCAGTGAATTGCCAGTCGGTGCTGAAAAACTGTTTTTT.

This clonotype has only a few counts. J is TRBJ1-2 and V is TRBV6-2 or TRBV6-3, with 10 bases aligning to TRBD1. Germline assignment: CDR1 MNHEY and CDR2 SVGEGT. The CDR3 runs to 16 residues. V gave up 2 bases and J gave up 3 bases; unmatched junction bases: 6. The CDR3 region is CASSYPGTGVDYGYTF. CDR3 DNA sequence: TGTGCCAGCAGTTACCCCGGGACAGGGGTCGACTATGGCTACACCTTC.

J is TRBJ1-6 and V is TRBV6-5, with a possible D match to TRBD1 (6 bases). V was cut by 5 bases and J by 8 bases, with 10 bases left in between. The CDR3 spans 13 residues. Germline CDR1 reads MNHEY; CDR2 reads SVGAGI. The chain's CDR3 is CASSEEGDSPLHF. The CDR3 nucleotides read TGTGCCAGCAGTGAAGAGGGGGATTCACCCCTCCACTTT.

The table lists this clonotype with a few counts. This chain uses TRBV6-6 with TRBJ1-1, with D unclear. The V gene lost 5 bases and the J gene lost 1 base, with 8 bases spanning the gap. Germline V gene lookup returns CDR1 MNHNY and CDR2 SVGAGI (reference sequence). This CDR3 contains 13 residues. Here the CDR3 DNA reads TGTGCCAGCAGTGCCACGACGAACACTGAAGCTTTCTTT. This codes for CASSATTNTEAFF.

The sample holds a few counts of this clonotype. The chain carries TRBV7-9 and TRBJ2-2, with TRBD1 identical over 8 bases. J lost 1 base, V lost 10 bases, and 5 bases had no gene match. The germline V gene has CDR1 SEHNR and CDR2 FQNEAQ (reference sequence). CDR3 length equals 14 residues. The CDR3 spells CAMPGGENTGELFF. Here the CDR3 DNA reads TGTGCCATGCCAGGGGGCGAGAACACCGGGGAGCTGTTTTTT.

The chain is built from TRBV7-2 and TRBJ2-3, with 12 nucleotides matching TRBD2. This CDR3 region has 18 residues. With V trimmed by 1 base and J by 5 bases, 10 bases remained unmatched. Germline V gene lookup returns CDR1 SGHTA and CDR2 FQGNSA. The CDR3 DNA reads TGTGCCAGCAGCTTAGAGTGGCTAGCGGGGGGGGGAGTAGATACGCAGTATTTT. Translated: CASSLEWLAGGGVDTQYF.

There are a few counts of this clonotype. The gene calls are TRBV3-1 and TRBJ2-5, with 7 nucleotides matching TRBD2. CDR1 is LGHDT and CDR2 is YNNKEL in the germline V gene (reference sequence). The CDR3 sequence is 16 residues long. J was trimmed by 2 bases and V by 1 base; bases with no gene match: 7. CDR3 residues: CASSQGPSGEQETQYF. The CDR3 DNA reads as TGTGCCAGCAGCCAAGGGCCGAGCGGGGAACAAGAGACCCAGTACTTC.

This clonotype was seen a few times. The rearrangement uses TRBV2 and TRBJ2-1, with 9 positions matching TRBD2. V lost 2 bases, J lost 3 bases, and 8 bases stayed unmatched. Looked up from germline, CDR1 is SNHLY and CDR2 is FYNNEI. The CDR3 length is 17 residues. The DNA of the CDR3 is TGTGCCAGCAGTGAACTGGCTAGCGGGACCCTCTACAATGAGCAGTTCTTC. This translates into CASSELASGTLYNEQFF.

This clonotype turned up a few times. This rearrangement joins TRBV12-3 or TRBV12-4 to TRBJ2-7; D is unclear. The CDR3 sequence is 15 residues long. V was cut by 3 bases and J by 0 bases, with 12 bases left in between. For the CDR3, the DNA is TGTGCCAGCAGTTTCTCGCTGCAGGTCTCCTACGAGCAGTACTTC. Protein product: CASSFSLQVSYEQYF.

The chain employs TRBV18 and TRBJ2-1; no clear D gene. Germline lookup yields CDR1 KGHSH and CDR2 LQKENI. CDR3 length equals 14 residues. The V end was cut by 6 bases, the J end by 0 bases, with 9 bases between. The CDR3 reads CASSPRPSYNEQFF. The DNA for the CDR3 is TGTGCCAGCTCGCCGCGCCCCTCCTACAATGAGCAGTTCTTC.